These 19 T cell receptor beta chains share one sample of origin, sequenced in a study of shared clonotypes between healthy human individuals. TCRdb's copy holds only in-frame clones and misses some; the assay was immunoSEQ multiplex PCR. The sample lists over 1.4 million clones; around 97% were seen once. The sample taken for sequencing was naive CD4+ T cells sorted from blood. Specified subset: CD45RA+ positively selected. The receptors come from a man aged 25 to 40 in good health.

This clone appeared a few times. Germline and junction disagree at one end, which may indicate a read error. This chain connects TRBV7-7 to TRBJ2-2; 7 bases agree with TRBD1. The CDR3 runs to 14 residues. Germline V gives CDR1 SSHAT, CDR2 FNYEAQ (reference sequence). For the CDR3, the DNA is TGTGCTAGCAGCTTCGACAGGGCGACCGGGGAGCTGTTTTTT. Translated, it gives CASSFDRATGELFF.

The chain couples TRBV5-1 to TRBJ2-7, with D perhaps matching TRBD1 or TRBD2 (6 bases each). Trimming shortened V by 0 bases and J by 4 bases, and 11 bases separated the two germline ends. The germline CDR1 and CDR2 sequences are SGHRS and YFSETQ. CDR3 length: 14 amino acids. CDR3 bases: TGCGCCAGCAGCTTGGCCCAAGGGGGGTACGAGCAGTACTTC. Translated, it gives CASSLAQGGYEQYF.

The chain employs TRBV18 and TRBJ2-3; D ambiguous. The CDR3 covers 15 residues. V lost 3 bases and J lost 3, with 13 bases in between. CDR1 and CDR2 from the germline V gene are KGHSH and LQKENI. CDR3 protein: CASSPLVGKTDTQYF. The CDR3 DNA follows: TGTGCCAGCTCACCGCTAGTGGGGAAGACAGATACGCAGTATTTT.

The V and J genes are TRBV9 and TRBJ2-7; D possibly corresponds to TRBD2 (5 bases). Trimming left V 0 bases short and J 2 bases short, with 12 bases between. The germline V gene has CDR1 SGDLS and CDR2 YYNGEE. CDR3 length: 15 amino acids. CDR3 in DNA: TGTGCCAGCAGCGTAGGGTTTGCGGGCGCCTACGAGCAGTACTTC. This encodes CASSVGFAGAYEQYF.

The chain joins TRBV6-1 to TRBJ2-1; D may match TRBD1 or TRBD2 (5 bases each). The CDR3 spans 14 residues. Per the germline V gene, CDR1 is MNHNS and CDR2 is SASEGT. Trimming shortened V by 7 bases and J by 8 bases, and 18 bases separated the two germline ends. This CDR3 is CASNRGGTVDEQFF. For the CDR3, the DNA is TGTGCCAGCAATCGGGGTGGGACGGTGGATGAGCAGTTCTTC.

The chain carries TRBV21-1 and TRBJ2-7; TRBD2 is the table's D call, not checked against the DNA. TRBV21-1 is termed a pseudogene. The CDR3 is 15 amino acids. The CDR3 sequence is CASSKPSSEVGEQYF. The DNA of the CDR3 is TGTGCCAGCAGCAAACCGTCTAGCGAGGTGGGCGAGCAGTACTTC.

This sequence joins TRBV5-1 and TRBJ2-1, with a possible D match to TRBD2 (6 bases). In germline, CDR1 is SGHRS, CDR2 YFSETQ. CDR3 length: 15 residues. V dropped 2 bases and J dropped 1 base, with 10 bases sitting between them. The CDR3 protein is CASSFAGTSYNEQFF. The CDR3 DNA is TGCGCCAGCAGCTTCGCGGGGACTTCCTACAATGAGCAGTTCTTC.

The chain joins TRBV30 to TRBJ1-2; unclear D gene. The CDR3 is 12 residues long. Germline-derived CDR1 and CDR2 are GTSNPN and SVGIG (reference sequence). V was trimmed by 1 base and J by 2 bases, leaving 5 bases between them. The CDR3 spells CAWSGQNYGYTF. The DNA for the CDR3 is TGTGCCTGGAGTGGGCAGAACTATGGCTACACCTTC.

The chain recombines TRBV6-5 with TRBJ1-1; the D is unclear. The CDR3 sequence is 14 residues long. CDR1 is MNHEY and CDR2 is SVGAGI in the germline V gene. V shed 7 bases and J shed 0 bases, with 12 bases lying between them. DNA of the CDR3: TGTGCCAGCATCTCACGGAGGATGAACACTGAAGCTTTCTTT. Amino acid sequence: CASISRRMNTEAFF.

The chain joins TRBV6-6 to TRBJ1-1, with D tentatively TRBD1 (6 bases). Trimming shortened V by 3 bases and J by 7 bases, and 18 bases separated the two germline ends. The CDR3 covers 15 residues. CDR1 is MNHNY and CDR2 is SVGAGI in the germline V gene (reference sequence). CDR3 in DNA: TGTGCCAGCAGTTATGAGTCCAGGGGCGGGATTGAAGCTTTCTTT. This codes for CASSYESRGGIEAFF.

The chain links TRBV18 to TRBJ1-1; the D gene is possibly TRBD1 (6 bases). The CDR3 runs 14 residues. V gave up 5 bases and J gave up 5 bases, with 15 bases separating them. CDR1 and CDR2 from the germline V gene are KGHSH and LQKENI. This chain's CDR3 is CASSLITGTTEAFF. In DNA, the CDR3 is TGTGCCAGCTCATTAATTACAGGGACTACTGAAGCTTTCTTT.

The chain carries TRBV15 and TRBJ2-7; possibly TRBD1 or TRBD2 for D (6 bases each). The CDR3 consists of 15 residues. Germline-derived CDR1 and CDR2 are LNHNV and YYDKDF (reference sequence). Between the trimmed V and J ends, which lost 5 bases and 2 bases, there was a span of 16 bases. As DNA, the CDR3 is TGTGCCACCAGCCGAGGAGGGGGGCCGGCCTACGAGCAGTACTTC. It specifies CATSRGGGPAYEQYF.

The sample holds one count of this clone. The J gene is TRBJ2-5, the V gene TRBV14; 7 bases line up with TRBD2. V lost 4 bases to trimming and J lost 1 base; unmatched junction nucleotides: 6. The CDR3 is 15 residues long. Germline assignment: CDR1 SGHDN and CDR2 FVKESK. The CDR3 coding sequence is TGTGCCAGCAGCCCGAGACTAGCCTCCCAAGAGACCCAGTACTTC. Encoded protein: CASSPRLASQETQYF.

CDR3 loop: CASSLRQGTNEKLFF. The CDR3 DNA sequence: TGTGCCAGCAGTCTCCGACAGGGTACTAATGAAAAACTGTTTTTT. The rearrangement joins TRBV6-6 to TRBJ1-4; 7 bases agree with TRBD1. Trimming removed 5 bases from V and 2 bases from J; junction bases left unmatched: 5. CDR3 length equals 15 residues. CDR1 is MNHNY and CDR2 is SVGAGI in the germline V gene (reference sequence).

A single count supports this clone. The chain employs TRBV27 and TRBJ1-5, with 10 positions matching TRBD1. Germline V lookup: CDR1 MNHEY, CDR2 SMNVEV (reference sequence). This CDR3 is built from 15 residues. V dropped 7 bases and J dropped 5; count of bases not matched to a gene: 8. CDR3 coding DNA: TGTGCCAGCAACCCCCGGGACAGGGGCCATCAGCCCCAGCATTTT. Protein product: CASNPRDRGHQPQHF.

This rearrangement joins TRBV19 to TRBJ2-4, with D unclear. Deletions cut 6 bases from V and 0 bases from J, with 15 bases between. CDR3 length: 16 residues. Germline lookup yields CDR1 LNHDA and CDR2 SQIVND (reference sequence). CDR3 region: CASSLRPTIAKNIQYF. In DNA form, the CDR3 reads TGTGCCAGTAGCCTTCGACCGACCATAGCCAAAAACATTCAGTACTTC.

The chain couples TRBV30 to TRBJ1-1; no definite D call. The CDR3 is made up of 11 amino acids. Germline V gene data show CDR1 as GTSNPN and CDR2 as SVGIG (reference sequence). The CDR3 DNA follows: TGTTCCCTGGAGTGGGGCACTGAAGCTTTCTTT. It encodes CSLEWGTEAFF.

The chain employs TRBV19 and TRBJ2-3; 7 bases fit TRBD2. Germline CDR1 LNHDA, CDR2 SQIVND (reference sequence). The CDR3 totals 17 residues. The ends lost 7 bases at V and 2 bases at J; junction bases unmatched: 15. The CDR3: CASTGGGALHSTDTQYF. The DNA for the CDR3 is TGTGCCAGTACGGGGGGAGGGGCGCTCCATTCCACAGATACGCAGTATTTT.

This rearrangement joins TRBV5-4 to TRBJ2-2, with a weak D call TRBD1 (6 bases). The germline CDR1 and CDR2 sequences are SGHNT and YYREEE (reference sequence). The CDR3 has 16 residues. With 2 bases removed from V and 1 base from J, the gap between germline ends came to 12 bases. CDR3 protein: CASSFYDRRNTGELFF. In nucleotides, the CDR3 is TGTGCCAGCAGCTTTTACGACAGGAGGAACACCGGGGAGCTGTTTTTT.